This TCR beta chain is from a study of blood T cell dynamics during melanoma immunotherapy. A fixed DNA input of 300 to 350 ng was used per bulk PBMC sample. This table comes from immunoSEQ multiplex PCR, and its TCRdb copy is limited to in-frame clones, with some not included. The sample holds roughly 17,000 clones, 83% seen once. Germline CDR1 and CDR2: LNHDA and SQIVND (reference sequence). V gave up 4 bases and J gave up 0 bases, with 10 bases separating them. The CDR3 length is 14 residues. This clone was seen once. The time point: pre-treatment baseline. Disease control meant complete response, partial response or stable disease at 12 weeks. Patients with prior systemic cancer treatment, concomitant immunosuppressants, or other active malignancies were excluded.

Sequences were derived from blood, sampled from a patient treated with checkpoint blockade. The genes are TRBV19 and TRBJ2-7, with D possibly being TRBD2 (5 bases). This sequence originates from a human donor with melanoma. This CDR3 reads CASSNGGPSYEQYF. Written as DNA, the CDR3 is TGTGCCAGTAGTAATGGAGGTCCCTCCTACGAGCAGTACTTC. The variable domain in full, completed from reference TRBV19 and TRBJ2-7, reads DGGITQSPKYLFRKEGQNVTLSCEQNLNHDAMYWYRQDPGQGLRLIYYSQIVNDFQKGDIAEGYSVSREKKESFPLTVTSAQKNPTAFYLCASSNGGPSYEQYFGPGTRLTVT.